One and the same sample provided the 29 T cell receptor beta chains below, sequenced in a study of blood T cell repertoires in COVID-19. TCRdb's copy holds only in-frame clones and misses some; the assay was immunoSEQ multiplex PCR. Among 400,000 or so clones listed, around 90% were seen once. The sequencing sample was made of PBMCs or T cells enriched from blood (not recorded which). The receptor set was obtained from a man between 18 and 29 years old who had recovered from COVID-19.

This chain uses TRBV10-2 with TRBJ1-1; perhaps TRBD1 as D (5 bases). Germline lookup yields CDR1 WSHSY and CDR2 SAAADI. This CDR3 is 14 amino acids long. V lost 6 bases and J 3 bases, leaving 14 bases between the germline ends. CDR3 amino acids: CASRGVWRDTEAFF. The CDR3 DNA is TGCGCCAGCAGGGGGGTCTGGAGGGACACTGAAGCTTTCTTT.

The V call is TRBV27, the J call TRBJ1-5, with D perhaps matching TRBD1 (5 bases). V was pared by 5 bases and J by 3 bases, with 11 bases between. Germline CDR1 and CDR2: MNHEY and SMNVEV (reference sequence). This CDR3 has 14 amino acids. The CDR3 DNA reads TGTGCCAGCAGTATTACAGGTATCAATCAGCCCCAGCATTTT. This codes for CASSITGINQPQHF.

The gene calls are TRBV6-1 and TRBJ2-5, with TRBD2 matching over 8 bases. Germline V CDR1 and CDR2: MNHNS, SASEGT. Trimming cost V 0 bases and J 2 bases; bases outside gene matches: 2. This CDR3 comprises 15 residues. The CDR3, as DNA: TGTGCCAGCAGTGAAGCTAGCGGGATACAAGAGACCCAGTACTTC. This gives the protein CASSEASGIQETQYF.

The chain uses TRBV3-1 (or the pseudogene TRBV3-2) and TRBJ2-3; the D gene is possibly TRBD2 (5 bases). V gave up 0 bases and J gave up 0 bases, with 7 bases separating them. CDR1 LGHDT and CDR2 YNNKEL come from the germline V gene (reference sequence). This CDR3 is built from 15 residues. The CDR3 loop reads CASSQEWESTDTQYF. In DNA, the CDR3 is TGTGCCAGCAGCCAAGAATGGGAGAGCACAGATACGCAGTATTTT.

The chain combines TRBV9 with TRBJ1-5; D might be TRBD1 (5 bases). Germline V lookup: CDR1 SGDLS, CDR2 YYNGEE. With 1 base removed from V and 8 bases from J, the gap between germline ends came to 10 bases. CDR3 length: 13 amino acids. CDR3 in amino acids: CASSVREGEPQHF. The CDR3 nucleotides read TGTGCCAGCAGCGTAAGGGAAGGGGAGCCCCAGCATTTT.

The chain joins TRBV3-1 (or the pseudogene TRBV3-2) to TRBJ1-2, with 7 bases matching TRBD1. Germline lookup yields CDR1 LGHDT and CDR2 YNNKEL (reference sequence). With 2 bases clipped from V and 6 bases from J, the junction kept 12 bases outside the gene matches. The CDR3 has 16 residues. CDR3 sequence: CASSQTADRLGNGYTF. The DNA for the CDR3 is TGTGCCAGCAGCCAAACGGCGGACAGGCTCGGAAATGGCTACACCTTC.

This clone was detected a few times. The chain uses TRBV24-1 and TRBJ1-5; D unclear. CDR1 and CDR2 (germline): KGHDR, SFDVKD. V gave up 2 bases and J gave up 4 bases, with 8 bases separating them. The CDR3 extends over 14 amino acids. CDR3 in DNA: TGTGCCACCAGTGATTCTTATCTGAATCAGCCCCAGCATTTT. Translated, it gives CATSDSYLNQPQHF.

The CDR3, as DNA: TGTGCCAGCAGACTATCAGGGGGAGGCTACACCTTC. Protein: CASRLSGGGYTF. J is TRBJ1-2 and V is TRBV27; the match to TRBD1 covers 7 bases. The CDR3 consists of 12 residues. The J segment lost 8 bases and the V segment lost 6 bases, leaving 6 bases of the junction unmatched. In germline, CDR1 is MNHEY, CDR2 SMNVEV (reference sequence).

V usage is TRBV28 and J usage is TRBJ2-3; 8 nucleotides match TRBD1. The CDR3 spans 15 residues. The junction had 10 bases not matched to a gene; V was cut back by 8 bases and J by 3 bases. In germline, CDR1 is MDHEN, CDR2 SYDVKM. CDR3: CASHSHRGITDTQYF. Written as DNA, the CDR3 is TGTGCCAGCCACTCGCACAGGGGGATTACAGATACGCAGTATTTT.

The chain has TRBV13 and TRBJ2-4, with TRBD2 matching 8 bases. V was pared by 5 bases and J by 1 base, with 13 bases of the junction left unmatched. This CDR3 comprises 18 residues. Germline CDR1 PRHDT, CDR2 FYEKMQ (reference sequence). The CDR3 loop is CASSRLRPGLEAKNIQYF. CDR3 DNA sequence: TGTGCCAGCAGCCGCCTCCGCCCGGGACTAGAGGCCAAAAACATTCAGTACTTC. Drawing the rest from reference TRBV13 and TRBJ2-4, the complete variable domain is AAGVIQSPRHLIKEKRETATLKCYPIPRHDTVYWYQQGPGQDPQFLISFYEKMQSDKGSIPDRFSAQQFSDYHSELNMSSLELGDSALYFCASSRLRPGLEAKNIQYFGAGTRLSVL.

This clone was observed a single time. J is TRBJ2-7 and V is TRBV3-1 (or the pseudogene TRBV3-2); 7 bases fit TRBD1. Looked up from germline, CDR1 is LGHDT and CDR2 is YNNKEL (reference sequence). J was trimmed by 5 bases and V by 2 bases; bases with no gene match: 12. CDR3 length equals 16 residues. The CDR3 protein is CASSQNGRQGFHEQYF. The CDR3 bases are TGTGCCAGCAGCCAAAATGGGAGACAGGGATTCCACGAGCAGTACTTC.

The chain is built from TRBV2 and TRBJ2-5, with 16 bases lining up with TRBD2. Unmatched junction bases numbered 2, after V lost 6 bases and J lost 7 bases. This CDR3 region has 14 residues. From germline, CDR1 is SNHLY and CDR2 FYNNEI. CDR3 region: CASRGLAGGGTQYF. The DNA of the CDR3 is TGTGCCAGCAGGGGACTAGCGGGAGGGGGGACCCAGTACTTC.

The V call is TRBV14, the J call TRBJ1-3; no clear D. Looked up from germline, CDR1 is SGHDN and CDR2 is FVKESK. Trimming took 4 bases from V and 7 from J, leaving 8 bases between them. The CDR3 loop spans 12 amino acids. The CDR3 region has the DNA TGTGCCAGCAGCCGCGCCGGGAACACCATATATTTT. It encodes CASSRAGNTIYF.

The chain employs TRBV19 and TRBJ1-2; 7 bases are a match to TRBD1. V lost 3 bases to trimming and J lost 7 bases; unmatched junction nucleotides: 8. CDR3 length: 14 residues. Germline V gene sequence: CDR1 LNHDA, CDR2 SQIVND (reference sequence). The CDR3 here is CASSIDRVLRGYTF. CDR3 bases: TGTGCCAGTAGTATCGACAGGGTACTCCGTGGCTACACCTTC.

This chain links TRBV5-5 with TRBJ1-1; TRBD1 aligns across 11 bases. This CDR3 has 14 residues. Germline CDR1 reads SGHKS; CDR2 reads YYEKEE (reference sequence). J lost 4 bases, V lost 4 bases, and 3 bases had no gene match. CDR3 sequence reads: CASSIGTGGTEAFF. The CDR3 DNA is TGTGCCAGCAGCATAGGGACAGGGGGCACTGAAGCTTTCTTT.

The chain carries TRBV5-1 and TRBJ2-7; D is uncertain. In germline, CDR1 is SGHRS, CDR2 YFSETQ. This CDR3 is 17 amino acids long. Trimming removed 0 bases from V and 1 base from J, with 17 bases in between. In DNA, the CDR3 is TGCGCCAGCAGCTTGGGCTCATCCGAAACCAGGTCCTACGAGCAGTACTTC. Translated, it gives CASSLGSSETRSYEQYF.

The chain has TRBV10-2 and TRBJ1-4, with D possibly matching TRBD1 (5 bases). The V end lost 8 bases, the J end lost 0 bases, and 10 bases lay between the germline ends. From germline, CDR1 is WSHSY and CDR2 SAAADI. The CDR3 covers 14 residues. CDR3 nucleotides: TGCGCCAGCCAACAGGTGTCAACTAATGAAAAACTGTTTTTT. Amino acid sequence: CASQQVSTNEKLFF.

The J gene is TRBJ1-5, the V gene TRBV30; tentative D call: TRBD1 (5 bases). CDR3 size: 14 residues. Germline assignment: CDR1 GTSNPN and CDR2 SVGIG (reference sequence). V gave up 0 bases and J gave up 5 bases, with 11 bases separating them. The CDR3 bases are TGTGCCTGGAGTGTAAAGGGGATTGATCAGCCCCAGCATTTT. Residues: CAWSVKGIDQPQHF.

This chain connects TRBV5-1 to TRBJ2-2, with 13 bases lining up with TRBD2. Germline V gene data show CDR1 as SGHRS and CDR2 as YFSETQ. The CDR3 extends over 18 amino acids. V was clipped by 3 bases and J by 4 bases; unmatched bases: 9. In DNA, the CDR3 is TGCGCCAGCAGCTCGACGATCGGGACTAGCGGGACCACCGGGGAGCTGTTTTTT. This sequence encodes CASSSTIGTSGTTGELFF.

This sequence joins TRBV3-1 (or the pseudogene TRBV3-2) and TRBJ2-1; D gene uncertain. V was pared by 0 bases and J by 8 bases, with 17 bases between. The CDR3 length is 16 residues. Per the germline V gene, CDR1 is LGHDT and CDR2 is YNNKEL (reference sequence). CDR3 nucleotides: TGTGCCAGCAGCCAAGATTGGCCCCCCGAGCGCCATGAGCAGTTCTTC. Amino acids: CASSQDWPPERHEQFF.

This clone is a singleton in its sample. The rearrangement links TRBV7-8 to TRBJ2-1; D perhaps matches TRBD2 (5 bases). The V and J ends lost 5 bases and 6 bases respectively, with 17 bases between them. The CDR3 loop spans 15 amino acids. Germline CDR1 reads SGHVS; CDR2 reads FQNEAQ. The CDR3 sequence is CASSAGLKPGNEQFF. In DNA form, the CDR3 reads TGTGCCAGCAGCGCCGGACTTAAACCCGGCAATGAGCAGTTCTTC.

The chain recombines TRBV30 with TRBJ1-1; tentatively, D is TRBD1 (5 bases). The V and J ends lost 3 bases and 4 bases respectively, with 24 bases between them. Per germline, CDR1 GTSNPN and CDR2 SVGIG (reference sequence). This CDR3 spans 17 amino acids. CDR3 coding DNA: TGTGCCTGGAGCCTGGGGATGGGAGGGGCTTTCGGCACTGAAGCTTTCTTT. Its protein product is CAWSLGMGGAFGTEAFF.

The V gene is TRBV19, the J gene TRBJ1-1; the D is unclear. V was clipped by 7 bases and J by 6 bases, with 18 bases between them. Germline-derived CDR1 and CDR2 are LNHDA and SQIVND (reference sequence). The length of the CDR3 is 14 residues. The CDR3 protein is CASKFRGNNPEAFF. The CDR3 nucleotides are TGTGCCAGTAAGTTTAGAGGGAATAATCCTGAAGCTTTCTTT. Based on the CDR3 plus reference TRBV19 and TRBJ1-1, the full variable domain is DGGITQSPKYLFRKEGQNVTLSCEQNLNHDAMYWYRQDPGQGLRLIYYSQIVNDFQKGDIAEGYSVSREKKESFPLTVTSAQKNPTAFYLCASKFRGNNPEAFFGQGTRLTVV.

This clone was seen a handful of times. The V call is TRBV11-2, the J call TRBJ2-7, with 12 nucleotides matching TRBD2. J gave up 0 bases and V 3 bases, and 9 bases lay outside the gene matches. The CDR3 runs to 18 residues. Germline-derived CDR1 and CDR2 are SGHAT and FQNNGV. In DNA form, the CDR3 reads TGTGCCAGCAGCTTGGAGGGACTAGCGGGCCTCGACTCCTACGAGCAGTACTTC. Encoded protein: CASSLEGLAGLDSYEQYF. Combining the CDR3 with reference TRBV11-2 and TRBJ2-7 gives the whole variable domain EAGVAQSPRYKIIEKRQSVAFWCNPISGHATLYWYQQILGQGPKLLIQFQNNGVVDDSQLPKDRFSAERLKGVDSTLKIQPAKLEDSAVYLCASSLEGLAGLDSYEQYFGPGTRLTVT.

As DNA, the CDR3 is TGTGCTAGTGGTTTGATCACTAGCGGCACAGATACGCAGTATTTT. Protein: CASGLITSGTDTQYF. The chain carries TRBV12-5 and TRBJ2-3; the match to TRBD2 covers 7 bases. V lost 2 bases to trimming and J lost 1 base; unmatched junction nucleotides: 3. CDR1 and CDR2 (germline): LGHNT, FRNRAP. The CDR3 has 15 residues.

J is TRBJ2-7 and V is TRBV2, with 10 positions matching TRBD2. Germline CDR1 SNHLY, CDR2 FYNNEI. This CDR3 is built from 15 residues. Trimming at V came to 1 base and at J to 4 bases, leaving 4 bases not matched to a gene. CDR3 in DNA: TGTGCCAGCAGTGAAGAGCGGGAGGGCCTTTACGAGCAGTACTTC. Translating gives CASSEEREGLYEQYF. Variable domain in full (rest from reference TRBV2 and TRBJ2-7): EPEVTQTPSHQVTQMGQEVILRCVPISNHLYFYWYRQILGQKVEFLVSFYNNEISEKSEIFDDQFSVERPDGSNFTLKIRSTKLEDSAMYFCASSEEREGLYEQYFGPGTRLTVT.

The rearrangement links TRBV25-1 to TRBJ1-2; no firm D call. This CDR3 has 12 amino acids. Germline CDR1 and CDR2: MGHDK and SYGVNS. The ends were cut back, 4 bases at V and 7 bases at J, with 10 bases in the middle. CDR3 sequence: CASSGKKSGYTF. The CDR3 DNA is TGTGCCAGCAGTGGAAAAAAGAGTGGCTACACCTTC.

The gene calls are TRBV7-3 and TRBJ1-1; TRBD1 aligns across 7 bases. Trimming cost V 7 bases and J 5 bases; bases outside gene matches: 4. There are 12 residues in the CDR3. Germline V CDR1 and CDR2: SGHTA, FQGTGA. CDR3 nucleotide sequence: TGTGCCAGCAAGGGGGCAGGGACTGAAGCTTTCTTT. Amino acids: CASKGAGTEAFF. The variable domain in full, with the rest retrieved from reference TRBV7-3 and TRBJ1-1, is GAGVSQTPSNKVTEKGKYVELRCDPISGHTALYWYRQSLGQGPEFLIYFQGTGAADDSGLPNDRFFAVRPEGSVSTLKIQRTERGDSAVYLCASKGAGTEAFFGQGTRLTVV.

This chain uses TRBV9 with TRBJ2-4, with TRBD1 identical over 9 bases. J was trimmed by 8 bases and V by 0 bases; bases with no gene match: 6. Germline V gene sequence: CDR1 SGDLS, CDR2 YYNGEE. The CDR3 consists of 15 residues. CDR3 amino acids: CASSVAPDRGDIQYF. The CDR3 nucleotides are TGTGCCAGCAGCGTAGCCCCCGACAGGGGGGACATTCAGTACTTC.